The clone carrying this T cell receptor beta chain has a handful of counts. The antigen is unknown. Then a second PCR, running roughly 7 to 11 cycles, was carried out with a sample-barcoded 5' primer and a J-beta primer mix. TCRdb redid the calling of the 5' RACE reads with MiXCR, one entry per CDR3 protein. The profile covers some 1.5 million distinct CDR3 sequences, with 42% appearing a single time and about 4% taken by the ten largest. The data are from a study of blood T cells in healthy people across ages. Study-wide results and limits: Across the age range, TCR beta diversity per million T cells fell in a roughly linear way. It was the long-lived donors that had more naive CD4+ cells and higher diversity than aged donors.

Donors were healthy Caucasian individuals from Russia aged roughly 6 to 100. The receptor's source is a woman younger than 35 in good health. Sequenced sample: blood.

The CDR3 sequence: CSASGGLAGNNEQYF. DNA for the CDR3: TGCAGTGCTAGCGGAGGACTAGCGGGGAACAATGAGCAGTACTTC. V and J are TRBV20-1 and TRBJ2-7, with 12 bases identical to TRBD2. This CDR3 is 15 amino acids long. CDR1 DFQATT and CDR2 SNEGSKA come from the germline V gene (reference sequence). Losses at the gene ends were 3 bases for V and 7 bases for J; bases not matched to a gene: 10.